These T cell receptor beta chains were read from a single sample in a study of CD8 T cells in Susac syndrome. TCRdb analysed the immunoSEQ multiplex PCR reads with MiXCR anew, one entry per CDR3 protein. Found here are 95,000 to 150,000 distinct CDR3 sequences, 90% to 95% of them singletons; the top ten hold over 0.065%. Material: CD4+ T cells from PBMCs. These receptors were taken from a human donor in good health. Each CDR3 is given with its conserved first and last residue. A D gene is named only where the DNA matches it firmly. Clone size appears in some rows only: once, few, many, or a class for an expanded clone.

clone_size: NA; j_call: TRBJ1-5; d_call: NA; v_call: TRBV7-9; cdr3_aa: CASSPGAISNQPQHF; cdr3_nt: TGTGCCAGCAGCCCGGGGGCGATAAGCAATCAGCCCCAGCATTTT
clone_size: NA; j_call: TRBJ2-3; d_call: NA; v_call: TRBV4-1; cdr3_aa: CASSQGEVGEDTQYF; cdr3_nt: TGCGCCAGCAGCCAAGGGGAGGTGGGCGAAGATACGCAGTATTTT
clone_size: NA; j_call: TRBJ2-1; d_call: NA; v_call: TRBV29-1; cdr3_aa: CSVDRERSSYNEQFF; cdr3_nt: TGCAGCGTTGATAGAGAGCGGAGCTCCTACAATGAGCAGTTCTTC
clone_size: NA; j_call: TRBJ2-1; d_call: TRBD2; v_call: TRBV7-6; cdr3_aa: CASSDLAGVWFYNEQFF; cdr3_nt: TGTGCCAGCAGCGATCTAGCGGGAGTTTGGTTCTACAATGAGCAGTTCTTC
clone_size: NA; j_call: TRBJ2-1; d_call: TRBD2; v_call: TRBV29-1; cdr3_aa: CSVFDSGRANNEQFF; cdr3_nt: TGCAGCGTTTTCGATAGCGGGAGGGCCAACAATGAGCAGTTCTTC
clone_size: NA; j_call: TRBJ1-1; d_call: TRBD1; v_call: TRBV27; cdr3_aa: CASSSTGTEAFF; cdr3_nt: TGTGCCAGCAGTTCGACAGGGACTGAAGCTTTCTTT
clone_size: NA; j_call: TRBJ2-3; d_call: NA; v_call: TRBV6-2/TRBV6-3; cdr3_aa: CASSYPHRGRDTQYF; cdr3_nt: TGTGCCAGCAGTTACCCCCACCGGGGCCGGGATACGCAGTATTTT
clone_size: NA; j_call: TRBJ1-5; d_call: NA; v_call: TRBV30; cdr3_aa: CAWSVLSGDQPQHF; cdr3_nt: TGTGCCTGGAGTGTACTTTCAGGGGATCAGCCCCAGCATTTT
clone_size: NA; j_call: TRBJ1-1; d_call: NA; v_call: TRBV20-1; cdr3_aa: CSAAPARGVTEAFF; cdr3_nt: TGCAGTGCGGCCCCAGCGAGAGGGGTCACTGAAGCTTTCTTT
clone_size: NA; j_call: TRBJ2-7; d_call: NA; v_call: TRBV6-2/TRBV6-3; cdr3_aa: CASSPGRDYEQYF; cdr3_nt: TGTGCCAGCAGTCCGGGCAGAGACTACGAGCAGTACTTC
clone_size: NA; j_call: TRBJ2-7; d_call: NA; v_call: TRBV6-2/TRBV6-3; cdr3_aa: CASSYVRGSGGEQYF; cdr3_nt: TGTGCCAGCAGTTATGTCAGGGGCTCAGGAGGAGAGCAGTACTTC
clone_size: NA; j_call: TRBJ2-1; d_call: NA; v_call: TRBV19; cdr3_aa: CASSIDPSYNEQFF; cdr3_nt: TGTGCCAGTAGTATAGACCCTAGCTACAATGAGCAGTTCTTC
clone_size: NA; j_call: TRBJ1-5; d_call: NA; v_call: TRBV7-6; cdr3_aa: CASSKDLNQPQHF; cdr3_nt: TGTGCCAGCAGCAAGGACCTCAATCAGCCCCAGCATTTT
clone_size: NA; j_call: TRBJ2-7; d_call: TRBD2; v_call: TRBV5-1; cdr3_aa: CASSLELLAGGTYYEQYF; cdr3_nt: TGCGCCAGCAGCTTGGAACTCCTAGCGGGAGGCACTTACTACGAGCAGTACTTC
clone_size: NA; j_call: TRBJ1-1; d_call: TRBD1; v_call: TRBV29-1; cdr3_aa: CSAMGQLNTEAFF; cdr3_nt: TGCAGCGCCATGGGACAGCTTAACACTGAAGCTTTCTTT
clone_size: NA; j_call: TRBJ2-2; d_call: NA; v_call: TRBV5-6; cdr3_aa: CASSSLNTNTGELFF; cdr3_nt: TGTGCCAGCAGCTCGTTGAATACGAACACCGGGGAGCTGTTTTTT
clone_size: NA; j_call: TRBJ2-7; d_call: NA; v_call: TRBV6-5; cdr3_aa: CASSSLLGYEQYF; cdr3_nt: TGTGCCAGCAGTTCCCTACTGGGCTACGAGCAGTACTTC
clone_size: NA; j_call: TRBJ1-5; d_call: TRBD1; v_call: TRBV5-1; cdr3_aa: CASSLGGTGNQPQHF; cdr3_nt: TGCGCCAGCAGCTTGGGCGGGACAGGGAATCAGCCCCAGCATTTT
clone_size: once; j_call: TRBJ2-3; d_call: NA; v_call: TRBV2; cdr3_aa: CASMQGSGITDTQYF; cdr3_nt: TGTGCCAGCATGCAGGGGTCAGGAATCACAGATACGCAGTATTTT
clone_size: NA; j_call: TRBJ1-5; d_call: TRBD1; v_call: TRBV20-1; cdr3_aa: CSATGQGEARQPQHF; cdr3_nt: TGCAGTGCCACTGGACAGGGGGAGGCGCGTCAGCCCCAGCATTTT
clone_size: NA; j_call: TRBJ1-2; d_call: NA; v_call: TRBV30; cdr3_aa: CAWSPTGLTGYTF; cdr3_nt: TGTGCCTGGAGCCCCACAGGGCTAACTGGCTACACCTTC
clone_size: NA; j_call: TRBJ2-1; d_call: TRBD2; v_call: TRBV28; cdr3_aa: CASRGVAGGSNEQFF; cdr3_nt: TGTGCCAGCAGGGGAGTAGCGGGAGGTTCCAATGAGCAGTTCTTC
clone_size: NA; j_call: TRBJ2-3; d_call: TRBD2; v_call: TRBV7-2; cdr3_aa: CASSLSLAGGTDTQYF; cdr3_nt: TGTGCCAGCAGCTTAAGCCTAGCGGGAGGGACAGATACGCAGTATTTT
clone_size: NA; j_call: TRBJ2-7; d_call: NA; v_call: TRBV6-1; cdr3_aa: CASSDLLGYEQYF; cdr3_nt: TGTGCCAGCAGTGACCTACTAGGCTACGAGCAGTACTTC
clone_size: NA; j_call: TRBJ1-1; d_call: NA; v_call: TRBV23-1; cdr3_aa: CASSWAVSGMNTEAFF; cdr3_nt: TGCGCCAGCAGTTGGGCAGTGAGCGGAATGAACACTGAAGCTTTCTTT
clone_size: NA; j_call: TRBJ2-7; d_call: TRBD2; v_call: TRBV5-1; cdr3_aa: CASSLALNAGGVYEQYF; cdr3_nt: TGCGCCAGCAGCTTGGCCCTCAACGCGGGGGGAGTTTACGAGCAGTACTTC
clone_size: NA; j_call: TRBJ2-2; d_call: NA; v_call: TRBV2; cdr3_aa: CASSQYQTGELFF; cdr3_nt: TGTGCCAGCAGTCAGTACCAGACCGGGGAGCTGTTTTTT
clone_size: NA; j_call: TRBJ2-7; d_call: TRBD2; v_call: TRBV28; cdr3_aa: CASSLSGLAGGAYEQYF; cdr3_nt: TGTGCCAGCAGTTTGTCAGGACTAGCGGGAGGGGCCTACGAGCAGTACTTC
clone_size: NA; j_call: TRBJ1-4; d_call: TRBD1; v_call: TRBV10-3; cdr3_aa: CAISAGTGTTNEKLFF; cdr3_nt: TGTGCCATCAGTGCCGGGACAGGGACAACTAATGAAAAACTGTTTTTT
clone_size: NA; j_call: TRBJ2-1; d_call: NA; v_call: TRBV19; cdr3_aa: CASSKRVLNNEQFF; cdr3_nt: TGTGCCAGTAGTAAACGGGTTCTGAACAATGAGCAGTTCTTC
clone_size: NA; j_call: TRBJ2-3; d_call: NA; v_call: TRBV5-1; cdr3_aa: CASSSTDPSTDTQYF; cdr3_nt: TGCGCCAGCAGCTCGACAGACCCTAGCACAGATACGCAGTATTTT
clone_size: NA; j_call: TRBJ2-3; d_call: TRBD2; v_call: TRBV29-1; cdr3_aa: CSVEGSSGTDTQYF; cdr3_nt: TGCAGCGTTGAAGGCTCTAGCGGGACAGATACGCAGTATTTT
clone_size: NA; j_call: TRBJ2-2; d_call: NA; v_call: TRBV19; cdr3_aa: CASKDAGTNTGELFF; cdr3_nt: TGTGCCAGCAAGGATGCGGGTACGAACACCGGGGAGCTGTTTTTT
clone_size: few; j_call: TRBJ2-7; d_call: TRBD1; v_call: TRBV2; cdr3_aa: CASSIDRAYEQYF; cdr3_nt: TGTGCCAGCAGTATCGACAGGGCCTACGAGCAGTACTTC
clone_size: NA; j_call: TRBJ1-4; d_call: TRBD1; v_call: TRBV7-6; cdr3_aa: CASSPRTGRATNEKLFF; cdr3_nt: TGTGCCAGCAGCCCTCGGACAGGGCGAGCAACTAATGAAAAACTGTTTTTT
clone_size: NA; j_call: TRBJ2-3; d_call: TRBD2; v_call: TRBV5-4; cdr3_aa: CASSFGGLALYTDTQYF; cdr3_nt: TGTGCCAGCAGCTTCGGGGGACTAGCGCTATACACAGATACGCAGTATTTT
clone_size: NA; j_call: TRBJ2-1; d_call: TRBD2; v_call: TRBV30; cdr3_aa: CAWRGLAGFNEQFF; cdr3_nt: TGTGCCTGGAGAGGACTAGCGGGCTTCAATGAGCAGTTCTTC
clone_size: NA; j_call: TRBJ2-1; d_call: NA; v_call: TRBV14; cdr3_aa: CASSPLQVAARNEQFF; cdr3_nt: TGTGCCAGCAGCCCCTTACAGGTGGCAGCGAGGAATGAGCAGTTCTTC
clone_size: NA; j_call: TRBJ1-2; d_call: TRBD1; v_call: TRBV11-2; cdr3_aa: CASSISGTGLYGYTF; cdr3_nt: TGTGCCAGCAGCATATCCGGGACAGGGCTTTATGGCTACACCTTC
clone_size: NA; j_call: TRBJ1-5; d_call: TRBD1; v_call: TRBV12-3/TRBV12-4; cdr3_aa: CASASDRPYSNQPQHF; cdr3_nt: TGTGCCAGCGCTTCGGACAGGCCTTATAGCAATCAGCCCCAGCATTTT
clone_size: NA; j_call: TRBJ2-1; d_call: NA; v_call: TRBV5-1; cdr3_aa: CASSLRDTYNEQFF; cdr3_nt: TGCGCCAGCAGCTTGCGGGACACCTACAATGAGCAGTTCTTC
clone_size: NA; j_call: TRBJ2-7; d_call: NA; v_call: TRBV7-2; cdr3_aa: CASSLRSGKSSYEQYF; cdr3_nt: TGTGCCAGCAGCTTACGGTCCGGGAAAAGCTCCTACGAGCAGTACTTC
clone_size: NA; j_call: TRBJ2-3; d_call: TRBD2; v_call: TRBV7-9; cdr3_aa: CASSKLAGEGDTQYF; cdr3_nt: TGTGCCAGCAGCAAGCTAGCGGGAGAAGGAGATACGCAGTATTTT
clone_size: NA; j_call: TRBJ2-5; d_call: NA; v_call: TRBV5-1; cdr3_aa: CASSSQGGLETQYF; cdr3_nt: TGCGCCAGCAGCTCACAGGGAGGGTTGGAGACCCAGTACTTC
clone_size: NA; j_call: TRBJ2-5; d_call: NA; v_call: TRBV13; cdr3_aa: CASSLVGAETQYF; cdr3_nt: TGTGCCAGCAGCTTAGTAGGGGCGGAGACCCAGTACTTC
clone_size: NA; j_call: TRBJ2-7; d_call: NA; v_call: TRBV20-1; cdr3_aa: CSAIAPLSYEQYF; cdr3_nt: TGCAGTGCTATAGCGCCACTATCCTACGAGCAGTACTTC
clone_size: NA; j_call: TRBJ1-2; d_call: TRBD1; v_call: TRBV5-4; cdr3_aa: CASSRDRQGGYTF; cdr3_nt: TGTGCCAGCAGTCGGGACAGGCAAGGGGGCTACACCTTC
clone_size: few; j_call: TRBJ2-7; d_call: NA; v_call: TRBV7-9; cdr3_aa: CASSLEYEQYF; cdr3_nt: TGTGCCAGCAGCTTGGAGTACGAGCAGTACTTC
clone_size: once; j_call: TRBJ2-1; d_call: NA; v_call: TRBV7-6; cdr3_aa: CASSAGRNNLYNEQFF; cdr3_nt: TGTGCCAGCAGCGCGGGACGGAATAACCTCTACAATGAGCAGTTCTTC
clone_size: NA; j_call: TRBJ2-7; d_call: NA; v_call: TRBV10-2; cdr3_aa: CASSDTGTYEQYF; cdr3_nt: TGCGCCAGCAGTGACACAGGGACCTACGAGCAGTACTTC
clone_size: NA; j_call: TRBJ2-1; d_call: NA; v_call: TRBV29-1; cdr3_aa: CSTTSNSYNEQFF; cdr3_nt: TGCAGCACAACTAGCAACTCCTACAATGAGCAGTTCTTC
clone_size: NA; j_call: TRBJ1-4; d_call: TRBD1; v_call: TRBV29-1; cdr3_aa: CSAFGTGNEKLFF; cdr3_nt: TGCAGCGCCTTCGGGACAGGGAACGAAAAACTGTTTTTT
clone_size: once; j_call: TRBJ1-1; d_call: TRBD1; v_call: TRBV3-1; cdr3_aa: CASSQSAGGGGNTEAFF; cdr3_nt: TGTGCCAGCAGCCAATCTGCAGGGGGCGGAGGGAACACTGAAGCTTTCTTT
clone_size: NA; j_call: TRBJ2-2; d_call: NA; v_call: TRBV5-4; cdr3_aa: CASSFSMLSTGELFF; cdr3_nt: TGTGCCAGCAGCTTTTCTATGCTTAGCACCGGGGAGCTGTTTTTT
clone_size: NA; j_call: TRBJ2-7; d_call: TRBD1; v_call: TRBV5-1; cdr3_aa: CASSLIAGQVQYF; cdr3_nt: TGCGCCAGCAGCTTGATAGCCGGACAGGTGCAGTACTTC
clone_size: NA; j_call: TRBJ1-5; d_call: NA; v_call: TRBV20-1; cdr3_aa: CSASPHSGRRDQPQHF; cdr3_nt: TGCAGTGCTAGTCCTCACTCGGGGAGGCGGGATCAGCCCCAGCATTTT
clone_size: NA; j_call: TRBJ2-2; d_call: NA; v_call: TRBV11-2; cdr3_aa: CATEGGPDTGELFF; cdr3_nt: TGTGCCACCGAGGGGGGCCCAGACACCGGGGAGCTGTTTTTT
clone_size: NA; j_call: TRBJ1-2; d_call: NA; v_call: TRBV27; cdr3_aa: CASSFRGGYGYTF; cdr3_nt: TGTGCCAGCAGTTTTCGGGGTGGCTATGGCTACACCTTC
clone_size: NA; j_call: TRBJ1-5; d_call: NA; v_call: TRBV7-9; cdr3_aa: CASSFSDQPQHF; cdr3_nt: TGTGCCAGCAGCTTCTCCGATCAGCCCCAGCATTTT